These T cell receptor beta chains were read from a single sample in a study of CD8+ T cells in alopecia areata. The repertoire was sequenced with immunoSEQ multiplex PCR; TCRdb's copy has only in-frame clones and lacks some. The data contain around 140,000 clones, 45% to 60% of them singletons. The sample consisted of CD4+ T cells sorted from blood, taken at week 0. All receptors derive from a human donor with alopecia areata. The CDR3 runs from the conserved cysteine through the conserved F or W. The size entry is marked missing in some rows and otherwise reads once, few, many or a size class.

>TRBJ2-7|TRBV4-1|once
CASSQEGTGDYEQYF
>TRBJ2-1|TRBV5-1|NA
CASSPGQGHYNEQFF
>TRBJ2-2|TRBV15|once
CATSPDTGELFF
>TRBJ2-3|TRBV29-1|NA
CSAHRGQGRTDTQYF
>TRBJ1-5|TRBV5-8|few
CASSFDRGPNQPQHF
>TRBJ2-1|TRBV10-3|NA
CAISGTGYNEQFF
>TRBJ1-2|TRBV29-1|few
CSVGVSRVIGGYTF
>TRBJ2-2|TRBV25-1|NA
CASSDDRDHTGELFF
>TRBJ2-7|TRBV7-8|few
CASRESGSSGEQYF
>TRBJ2-1|TRBV7-9|NA
CASSPSSGARHEQFF
>TRBJ1-1|TRBV30|NA
CAWSEQGEAFF
>TRBJ2-7|TRBV30|once
CAWIPYKRESYEQYF
>TRBJ2-7|TRBV11-2|NA
CASSSYTNSTYEQYF
>TRBJ2-4|TRBV21-1|few
CASALIFGENIQYF
>TRBJ2-3|TRBV10-3|NA
CATQTAGADTQYF
>TRBJ1-5|TRBV30|NA
CAWSEVGFGQPQHF
>TRBJ1-2|TRBV25-1|NA
CASSELSDANYGYTF
>TRBJ1-1|TRBV5-1|once
CASSPDPKLVYTEAFF
>TRBJ2-5|TRBV25-1|once
CASSLGETQYF
>TRBJ2-6|TRBV5-1|NA
CASSWTSNSGANVLTF
>TRBJ2-5|TRBV4-1|NA
CASSQDGTGVETQYF
>TRBJ2-7|TRBV29-1|NA
CSVLSSQHPAGEQYF
>TRBJ1-1|TRBV4-1|NA
CASSQDVQALKTRAEAFF
>TRBJ2-2|TRBV29-1|few
CSARDRVAGELFF
>TRBJ1-2|TRBV2|NA
CASSGSYGYTF
>TRBJ2-2|TRBV7-8|many
CASSPRPSGLAGGLPGQLFF
>TRBJ1-4|TRBV29-1|NA
CSAKQGAGDEKLFF
>TRBJ2-5|TRBV7-2|once
CASSYGTGGGQETQYF
>TRBJ2-5|TRBV7-2|once
CASSLAGHSETQYF
>TRBJ2-7|TRBV4-1|few
CASSPDTLRQGGKTYEQYF
>TRBJ2-5|TRBV14|NA
CASSPWTSQETQYF
>TRBJ2-5|TRBV9|NA
CASSAGTEQETQYF
>TRBJ2-5|TRBV29-1|NA
CSAGRGVREETQYF
>TRBJ2-7|TRBV18|few
CASSPVRQGHEQYF
>TRBJ2-5|TRBV11-2|many
CASSLALGSGETQYF
>TRBJ1-5|TRBV6-6|NA
CASSRVTVKHF
>TRBJ1-1|TRBV29-1|NA
CSVGHIRANTEAFF
>TRBJ1-1|TRBV7-3|NA
CASSRAGREFVAFF
>TRBJ2-1|TRBV27|NA
CASSPRPLGDPYNEQFF
>TRBJ2-3|TRBV23-1|NA
CASSQPPVKAGEGLDTQYF
>TRBJ2-5|TRBV2|NA
CASSEGIRQGKTQYF
>TRBJ2-2|TRBV2|NA
CASKGTPNTGELFF
>TRBJ1-5|TRBV4-2|NA
CASSQDAGAQPQHF
>TRBJ2-3|TRBV30|NA
CAWSVFWGHRADTQYF
>NA|TRBV4-3|NA
CASSQEGGSSYEQYF
>TRBJ2-7|TRBV25-1|NA
CASSKGGAHEQYF
>TRBJ2-1|TRBV14|NA
CASSQEPRLAPQEFF
>TRBJ1-4|TRBV14|NA
CASSQLFGREKLFF
>TRBJ2-5|TRBV19|NA
CASSMGGYQETQYF
>TRBJ1-4|TRBV13|NA
CASSSRGGGDEKLFF
>TRBJ2-2|TRBV7-2|NA
CASSPAQGASGELFF
>TRBJ2-5|TRBV10-3|few
CAISLTGKETQYF
>TRBJ2-5|TRBV10-3|NA
CAISERDRGEETQYF
>TRBJ2-6|TRBV6-5|NA
CASKGASSGANVLTF